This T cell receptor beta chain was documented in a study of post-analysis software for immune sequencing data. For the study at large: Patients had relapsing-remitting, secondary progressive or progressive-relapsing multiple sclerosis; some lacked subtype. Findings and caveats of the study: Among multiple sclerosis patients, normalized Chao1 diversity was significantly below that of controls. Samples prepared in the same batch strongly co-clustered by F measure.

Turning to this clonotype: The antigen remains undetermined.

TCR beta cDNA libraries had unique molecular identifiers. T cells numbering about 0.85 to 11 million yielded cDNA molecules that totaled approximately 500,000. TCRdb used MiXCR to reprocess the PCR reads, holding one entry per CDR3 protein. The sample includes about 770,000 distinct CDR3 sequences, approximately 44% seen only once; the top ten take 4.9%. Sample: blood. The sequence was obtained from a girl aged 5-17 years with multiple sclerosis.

DNA of the CDR3: TGTGCCAGCAGCCAAGAACCCGCTGTAGGGACCCAGTACTTC. Protein product: CASSQEPAVGTQYF. J is TRBJ2-5 and V is TRBV3-1; no firm D call. CDR3 length equals 14 residues. Germline V CDR1 and CDR2: LGHDT, YNNKEL (reference sequence). With 0 bases removed from V and 7 bases from J, the gap between germline ends came to 12 bases.